One T cell receptor beta chain is described in this entry. It lacks a known antigen. Qualities for individual bases were not recorded, and no much larger clone is one base off. The CDR3 sequence holds 17 residues, the cysteine and phenylalanine included. The only DNA kept is the CDR3, 51 bases in frame from the first base. The germline V gene supplies CDR1 KGHSH and CDR2 LQKENI. The junction carries 18 bases between V and J, which are trimmed by 3 bases and 0 bases respectively. The library was produced with the immunoSEQ multiplex PCR assay. For the multiplex PCR, a mixture combining 60 forward primers for TCR Vbeta segments and 13 reverse primers for TCR Jbeta segments was used. The CDR3 region of rearranged TCR beta genes was amplified from genomic DNA by a multiplex PCR assay. On the Illumina HiSeq System, the amplified TCR beta libraries were sequenced as 87-base-pair reads. Per the original workflow: Across the 500 to 750 repertoires, a later analysis counted 75 million to 90 million unique TCR beta chains, around 11 million of which were shared by at least two donors. Raw reads were error-corrected and collapsed into unique sequences with a nearest-neighbor algorithm that merged closely related sequences to remove PCR and sequencing errors. To assign V, D and J gene segments, CDR3 sequences were aligned to IMGT reference sequences. For a sequence to be retained, a match of at least six nucleotides was required to both a V gene segment and a J gene segment. Rearrangements were called productive when the CDR3 lacked stop codons and stayed in frame with V and J; all others were non-productive. Following IMGT convention, CDR3 was defined as the stretch from the second conserved V-encoded cysteine up to the conserved J-encoded phenylalanine. In an earlier analysis of more than 550 of the donors, sequences lacking an unambiguous match to a single V gene segment were excluded. An earlier analysis of a few hundred of the donors classified V segments as functional when productive rearrangements were above 56.7% and as segregating when the standard deviation between donors was above 5%. A statistical classification framework was built for diagnosing cytomegalovirus status from the catalog of TCR beta chain sequences. V and J gene assignment, in a later analysis, came from comparing TCR nucleotide sequences with IMGT/GENE-DB human TR gene sequences. Using the TCRdist pipeline, a later analysis assigned CDR3 sequences along with most-parsimonious VDJ recombination scenarios. In a later analysis, every TCR beta chain was defined by the combination of its CDR3 amino acid sequence and its V-gene family, and reads without a unique V-gene family were dropped. A later analysis removed 592 highly shared, low-generation-probability nucleotide sequences to deal with suspected cross-contamination and a sequencing artifact. In a later analysis, a clonal expansion index for each public chain was calculated from normalized within-repertoire ranks of inferred template counts. A later analysis computed generation probabilities with a VDJ recombination model fitted to out-of-frame rearrangements, and checked the results against IGoR. Hypergeometric tests were used in a later analysis to score TCR-TCR, TCR-HLA and TCR-CMV co-occurrence, with a repertoire-size bias correction applied to the TCR pairs. In a later analysis, false discovery rates were estimated by permuting HLA or CMV assignments 20 times. A later analysis grouped co-occurring TCRs with DBSCAN, adding TCRdist sequence similarity when clustering within HLA-allele-positive subsets. Repertoires with fewer than 30,000 or more than 120,000 public chains, plus five repertoires with anomalous nucleotide sharing, were excluded from co-occurrence clustering. Sourced from immuneACCESS, this table was stored by TCRdb with only in-frame sequences that have V and J called. A share of the clones is absent; for the studies checked, an unresolved V gene accounts for under half, and the remainder has no known explanation. For V, J and clone size, that table is used; D and trimming come from the DNA. The sample table shows tens of thousands of clones, and about 80% are seen once. The ten top clones hold 3.3% of the sample.

The entry originates in a study of cytomegalovirus exposure and HLA in healthy donors (dated by TCRdb to 2016 to 2017). General notes on the study: According to an earlier analysis of several hundred of the donors, about 170 million T cells yielded some 110 million unique TCR beta sequences and 276 Gb of sequence data. On average, roughly 250,000 unique TCR beta nucleotide sequences were sequenced per donor among a few hundred genotyped donors of the cohort, with 15% to 20% of those sequences being non-productive. Roughly 310 gigabases of sequencing data and tens of millions of unique TCR sequences were included in an early release covering several hundred HLA-typed donors. Typing coverage differed by locus: A, B, C, DRB1 and DQB1 were typed in about 620-640 donors, DQA1 in about 550, DPA1 in nearly 610, and DPB1 in 472. Rather than drawing on any new phenotypic data, the later analysis identified candidate immune exposures from TCR beta sequences and the way those sequences occurred across donors. Donor age, sex, ethnicity and CMV serostatus were compiled together with the repertoire data. A handful of DR-DQ haplotypes were handled as single units for association and clustering because linkage in the cohort was strong. The study aimed to test whether signatures of past pathogen exposure could be identified by cataloging public T cell receptors. To predict cytomegalovirus infection status, the study brought together high-throughput TCR immunosequencing, statistical association of individual TCRs with disease status, and machine learning. Every discovery cohort repertoire had been produced on one sequencing platform. In a later analysis, previously published TCR beta repertoires from hundreds of donors were re-analyzed and high-resolution HLA genotyping was added so that TCR occurrence patterns could be studied. A later genetic analysis took genome-wide SNP genotypes for about three fifths of the roughly 700 donors and used that subset as a discovery cohort. Class I and class II HLA loci were covered by the typing at four-digit resolution. The study profiled the T cell repertoires of around 700 subjects by immunosequencing and related them to cytomegalovirus serostatus. Among the approximately 400 genotyped donors, approximately 76% belonged to the genetic ancestry cluster associated with self-reported Caucasian donors. An earlier analysis of approximately 640 of the donors applied high-throughput TCR beta sequencing to assess whether each TCR beta V gene segment acted as functional or pseudogenic. Besides the first cohort of hundreds of subjects, a separate validation cohort made up of roughly 130 different subjects was used. General conclusions and limits of the study: An earlier analysis of around 500 of the donors showed that most TCR beta V segments appeared in productive rearrangements either about 90% or about 30% of the time, which broadly matched IMGT annotations. Most TCR sequences were observed very rarely across donors, whereas some public TCRs were present in many individuals. Linkage disequilibrium might explain the correlated functional status among segregating V segments, but an unknown experimental factor could not be ruled out. According to a later analysis, TCR association rates differed among HLA loci, with DRB1 alleles showing the most associated TCRs and HLA-C alleles showing the fewest. In a later analysis, most CMV-associated TCR beta chains were found to appear HLA-restricted, with HLA associations seemingly driven largely by CMV exposure. Compared with equally common non-associated chains, HLA-associated TCR beta chains in a later analysis were more clonally expanded and had lower generation probabilities. The study gave a list of about 170 TCR beta chains associated with cytomegalovirus. Presence/absence analyses assumed roughly uniform sequencing depth across donors, an assumption that may not hold. Cytomegalovirus status was reported to be diagnosed by the classifier with high specificity and sensitivity in both the original and validation cohorts. Approximately 16 rarely observed V segments, including chromosome 9 orphons, were excluded from the earlier analysis of a few hundred of the donors because counts were too low. The sequencing pipeline was judged likely to have produced a cluster of highly shared sequence variants as a technical artifact. At a false discovery rate of 0.05, a later analysis linked some 18,000 TCR beta sequences to specific HLA alleles. A further reported finding was that TCR beta sequences accurately predicted the HLA-A and HLA-B alleles for most subjects in the first cohort. Because HLA typing was unavailable for some donors at each locus, only the typed subset was used in association tests. In a later analysis, several top co-occurrence clusters were reported to appear linked to parvovirus B19, influenza, CMV and Epstein-Barr virus. A later genetic analysis reported fewer N-insertions in productive TCRs among donors in an Asian-associated ancestry cluster than the roughly 640-donor mean. Some IMGT-functional V segments, including TRBV6-2 and TRBV6-3, could not be told apart with the 87-base-pair reads, so those segments were excluded. A few of the identified cytomegalovirus-associated TCR beta chains were confirmed in vitro to be specific for cytomegalovirus antigens. According to the authors, the approach could potentially be generalized to other disease states and immunological phenotypes. In a later genetic analysis, a missense DCLRE1C variant was associated with V-gene and J-gene trimming of TCR beta chains, and the association was replicated in an independent cohort. Assigning TCR associations to individual alleles was difficult when HLA alleles, especially DR and DQ, strongly co-occurred. Only TCR beta chains were sequenced in this cohort, and the absence of alpha or paired-chain data limited detectable features. Immune exposure information for the cohort was limited to CMV serostatus.

The cohort was made up of roughly 670 healthy bone marrow donors. At the time of sampling, every cohort member was nominally healthy, though immune exposures that went unrecorded were likely present. The donor was CMV seronegative and belonged to the group of 352 seronegative cohort members. A peripheral blood sample was collected from each donor, and TCR beta sequencing was performed on peripheral blood mononuclear cells. The Qiagen DNeasy Blood Extraction Kit was used to extract genomic DNA from the blood cell samples. The material sequenced was PBMCs. The TCR sequence derives from a man aged 18 to 30 in good health and CMV-seronegative. The V and J genes are TRBV18 and TRBJ2-7; TRBD1 is a possible D gene, resting on 5 matching bases. Read as DNA, the sequence is TGTGCCAGCTCACCTAGGGGCCTTACATCCCCCTCCTACGAGCAGTACTTC. It translates to CASSPRGLTSPSYEQYF.